This is a list of T cell receptor beta chains from one sample in a study of early T cells in non-severe SARS-CoV-2 infection. TCRdb itself ran the 5' RACE reads through MiXCR, one entry per CDR3 protein. The sample holds tens of thousands of distinct CDR3 sequences, roughly 14% seen once. Specimen: whole blood. These receptors came from an adult who was a healthcare worker with PCR-confirmed SARS-CoV-2 infection or an uninfected control (not recorded which). Both conserved end residues are part of each CDR3. The D gene is left open where the match is weak. Some rows have no size entry. The others give once, few or many, or a class for an expanded clone.

cdr3_nt cdr3_aa j_call d_call clone_size v_call
TGTGTCGGGGCATTCCAAGAGACCCAGTACTTC CVGAFQETQYF TRBJ2-5 NA many TRBV7-8
TGTGCCAGCAGCGTAGCGTCGGGGGCCATCCAAGAGACCCAGTACTTC CASSVASGAIQETQYF TRBJ2-5 NA few TRBV9
TGCGCCAGCAGCTTGGATCCAGCGGGGGGGCCAGGAGATACGCAGTATTTT CASSLDPAGGPGDTQYF TRBJ2-3 TRBD2 few TRBV5-1
TGTGCCAGCAGTTATCGACAGGGGCACCTTAGGAGGAATGAGCAGTTCTTC CASSYRQGHLRRNEQFF TRBJ2-1 TRBD1 many TRBV6-2/TRBV6-3
TGCGCCAGCAGCTTGGTCCAGGGTTCAAACTATGGCTACACCTTC CASSLVQGSNYGYTF TRBJ1-2 NA few TRBV5-1
TGTGCCAGCAGAGAACTAGCGGGGGGACGCACAGATACGCAGTATTTT CASRELAGGRTDTQYF TRBJ2-3 TRBD2 NA TRBV28
TGTGCCAGCAGCAAAAGAGCTCCGGGACAGGGGTCAGGGTATCAGCCCCAGCATTTT CASSKRAPGQGSGYQPQHF TRBJ1-5 NA many TRBV21-1
TGTGCCAGCAGTGAACTTTGGACAGGGCGGGAGCGGAGCAATCAGCCCCAGCATTTT CASSELWTGRERSNQPQHF TRBJ1-5 TRBD1 few TRBV2
TGTGCCAGCAGCTATGTACAGGGCCCAGAGACCCAGTACTTC CASSYVQGPETQYF TRBJ2-5 NA NA TRBV7-2
TGTGCCAGCGGACCTGAGCGACAAGAGACCCAGTACTTC CASGPERQETQYF TRBJ2-5 NA NA TRBV9
TGTGCCAGCAGCGTGGGACAGGGTAAGGAGACCCAGTACTTC CASSVGQGKETQYF TRBJ2-5 TRBD1 few TRBV5-6
TGTGCCAGCTCACCAAGGAGCGATGGGCCGGTTAGAGCGCAGTATTTT CASSPRSDGPVRAQYF TRBJ2-3 NA NA TRBV18
TGCGCCAGCAGCTGGACTAGCGGGGGGTACAATGAGCAGTTCTTC CASSWTSGGYNEQFF TRBJ2-1 TRBD2 few TRBV5-1
TGTGCCAGCAGCCCAAATTCAGGACCCAATCAGCCCCAGCATTTT CASSPNSGPNQPQHF TRBJ1-5 NA few TRBV7-2
TGTGCCAGCAACCCCCCTAGCGGGGGGTCAACCTACAATGAGCAGTTCTTC CASNPPSGGSTYNEQFF TRBJ2-1 TRBD2 many TRBV2
TGTGCCAGCAGCGGAGGGACAGCCTCTGGGGCCGATTCACCCCTCCACTTT CASSGGTASGADSPLHF TRBJ1-6 TRBD1 NA TRBV11-1
TGTGCCAGCAGCCCCTCTTCAGTGGGGTCGGATGGCTACACCTTC CASSPSSVGSDGYTF TRBJ1-2 NA few TRBV3-1
TGTGCCAGCAGCCAAACAGGGTGGGGAGCTTTCTTT CASSQTGWGAFF TRBJ1-1 NA NA TRBV4-2
TGCAGCGTCGCCCAGACTGATGTTAAAAACATTCAGTACTTC CSVAQTDVKNIQYF TRBJ2-4 NA few TRBV29-1
TGTGCCAGCAAGAAGGACAGGGGGGAAGAGACCCAGTACTTC CASKKDRGEETQYF TRBJ2-5 NA NA TRBV21-1
TGTGCCAGCAGTTACGGCGTAGCCAAAAACATTCAGTACTTC CASSYGVAKNIQYF TRBJ2-4 NA NA TRBV6-5
TGCGCCAGCAGAACAGGACAGGGTGACGGCTACACCTTC CASRTGQGDGYTF TRBJ1-2 TRBD1 many TRBV5-1
TGTGCCAGCAGCTTAGCAGTCAGGGACAATGAGCAGTTCTTC CASSLAVRDNEQFF TRBJ2-1 NA NA TRBV7-8
TGCGCCAGCAGCCAGGGACAGGCCAAGGGAGAGACCCAGTACTTC CASSQGQAKGETQYF TRBJ2-5 TRBD1 NA TRBV5-1
TGCGCCAGCAGCTTGGACCCTACCGGTTTGTCTTCCTACAATGAGCAGTTCTTC CASSLDPTGLSSYNEQFF TRBJ2-1 NA few TRBV5-1
TGTGCCAGCAGCCCCGACAGGGGCCACAATCAGCCCCAGCATTTT CASSPDRGHNQPQHF TRBJ1-5 TRBD1 many TRBV6-2/TRBV6-3
TGCAGTGCTAGGCGCCCAGGGGTCAATGAGCAGTTCTTC CSARRPGVNEQFF TRBJ2-1 NA few TRBV20-1
TGTGCCAGCAGCCAGGCAGGGAGGATAAGGAATGGCTACACCTTC CASSQAGRIRNGYTF TRBJ1-2 NA many TRBV14
TGTGCCAGCAGCTTGGAACCGGGCTACACCTTC CASSLEPGYTF TRBJ1-2 NA many TRBV7-9
TGTGCCAGCTCACCACGAGGACAGGGATGGAGTGAAAAACTGTTTTTT CASSPRGQGWSEKLFF TRBJ1-4 TRBD1 few TRBV18
TGTGCCAGCAGCGTTGGGCTAGCGGGGGCCCTGGGGGAGACCCAGTACTTC CASSVGLAGALGETQYF TRBJ2-5 TRBD2 few TRBV9
TGTGCCTGGAGTGTATCTATGGCGAACGAGCAGTTCTTC CAWSVSMANEQFF TRBJ2-1 NA NA TRBV30
TGCAGTGCTAGAAGTGGGGGGAACACCGGGGAGCTGTTTTTT CSARSGGNTGELFF TRBJ2-2 NA few TRBV20-1
TGTGCCAGCAGTCGCTGGACTAGCGGGGGGAAAAAAGATACGCAGTATTTT CASSRWTSGGKKDTQYF TRBJ2-3 TRBD2 NA TRBV27
TGTGCCACCAGTGATACCAGGGCAGGGGACGAGCAGTTCTTC CATSDTRAGDEQFF TRBJ2-1 NA few TRBV24-1
TGCGCCAGCAGCTTGGGTTCAGCAAACACTGAAGCTTTCTTT CASSLGSANTEAFF TRBJ1-1 NA NA TRBV5-1
TGTGCCAGTAGTCTGGGACGTAACAATGAGCAGTTCTTC CASSLGRNNEQFF TRBJ2-1 NA NA TRBV19
TGTGCCAGCAGCCGGGGGGGCGAAAAACTGTTTTTT CASSRGGEKLFF TRBJ1-4 NA NA TRBV6-1
TGTGCCAGCAGCACACGCCGGAGGGGACACACAGATACGCAGTATTTT CASSTRRRGHTDTQYF TRBJ2-3 NA NA TRBV11-2
TGTGCCAGCAGCCAAGAGGGTTTCCGGGGGGACACAGATACGCAGTATTTT CASSQEGFRGDTDTQYF TRBJ2-3 TRBD2 many TRBV4-2
TGTGCCAGCAGCTCTCATAACCCGGGACTTTATGGCTACACCTTC CASSSHNPGLYGYTF TRBJ1-2 NA many TRBV7-8
TGCGCCAGCAGCCTACGGGGCGGGGGGCTAGAGACCCAGTACTTC CASSLRGGGLETQYF TRBJ2-5 TRBD2 NA TRBV5-1
TGCGCCAGCAGCTTCACCCAACAGGGTAATTCACCCCTCCACTTT CASSFTQQGNSPLHF TRBJ1-6 NA NA TRBV5-1
TGTGCCAGCAGCCATCAGCGGGGATACAATGAGCAGTTCTTC CASSHQRGYNEQFF TRBJ2-1 TRBD2 NA TRBV7-2
TGTGCCAGCAGCTTAAGCGGGGAGCTGTTTTTT CASSLSGELFF TRBJ2-2 NA few TRBV7-3
TGTGCCATCCTTGACAGAAAAGAGACCCAGTACTTC CAILDRKETQYF TRBJ2-5 NA NA TRBV2
TGTGCCAGCGGGCGAAATTCACCCCTCCACTTT CASGRNSPLHF TRBJ1-6 NA NA TRBV2
TGTGCCAGCAGCCCGAGACAGGGCTCGGTAGAGACCCAGTACTTC CASSPRQGSVETQYF TRBJ2-5 TRBD1 few TRBV12-3/TRBV12-4